The rows below give T cell receptor beta chains drawn from one sample of a study of blood T cell repertoires in COVID-19. Clones were sequenced by immunoSEQ multiplex PCR, and TCRdb holds only the in-frame ones, with some missing. The repertoire includes about 480,000 clones, more than 75% of them detected once, and around 1.9% sits in the top ten. What was sequenced was PBMCs or T cells enriched from blood (not recorded which). These receptors originate from a woman aged 40 to 55 who had recovered from COVID-19. Both conserved end residues are part of each CDR3. The size entry is marked missing in some rows and otherwise reads once, few, many or a size class.

v_call | clone_size | cdr3_aa
TRBV7-6 | once | CASSLDRRSYNEQFF
TRBV2 | NA | CASGGMGGPDTQYF
TRBV9 | NA | CASSVWASGSLGEQYF
TRBV7-9 | NA | CASSPSGSKDEQFF
TRBV27 | NA | CASSSLQASGAQYF
TRBV3-1/TRBV3-2 | NA | CASSQVAYEQYF
TRBV9 | NA | CASSVAPSSYEQYF
TRBV20-1 | NA | CSASYYAGSDTQYF
TRBV5-6 | NA | CASSFVDRGYGYTF
TRBV5-1 | NA | CASSAGLVQSGTDTQYF
TRBV10-2 | NA | CASFLGGRQFF
TRBV7-2 | NA | CASSFASSRTRAYEQYF
TRBV10-3 | NA | CAIAGGSGDYNEQFF
TRBV5-4 | NA | CASSLQATDEKLFF
TRBV20-1 | NA | CSASRGNTGELFF
TRBV11-2 | NA | CASSPIGPGSYEQYF
TRBV6-1 | few | CASSDTGLGRSNQPQHF
TRBV7-2 | NA | CASSLGQGQYGYTF